These 21 T cell receptor beta chains share one sample of origin, sequenced in a study of blood T cell repertoires in COVID-19. Profiled with immunoSEQ multiplex PCR; TCRdb holds only in-frame clones, not every one. The sample holds about 130,000 clones; about four fifths are singletons and the top ten take roughly 3%. Sequencing was performed on peripheral blood. Every receptor here comes from a woman of 80 years or more with acute or convalescent COVID-19.

Points on this clone: The sample has other DNA sequences that encode this CDR3 too. The CDR3 spells CASSLTGGNEKLFF. The CDR3 nucleotides are TGCGCCAGCAGCCTTACGGGGGGTAATGAAAAACTGTTTTTT. The chain has TRBV5-1 and TRBJ1-4; TRBD1 is a possible D gene (5 bases). CDR1 is SGHRS, CDR2 YFSETQ, per germline. Trimming pared 4 bases from V and 4 bases from J, leaving 11 bases between. CDR3 length: 14 residues.

The CDR3 DNA follows: TGTGCCAGCAGTTCCCCGGGGGGCTATGGCTACACCTTC. Translated, it gives CASSSPGGYGYTF. The V and J genes are TRBV6-5 and TRBJ1-2; possible D gene TRBD1, 5 bases. CDR1 MNHEY and CDR2 SVGAGI come from the germline V gene. Trimming shortened V by 4 bases and J by 4 bases, and 10 bases separated the two germline ends. This CDR3 contains 13 residues.

V usage is TRBV6-2 or TRBV6-3 and J usage is TRBJ2-1; a weak D match, TRBD1 (5 bases). Per the germline V gene, CDR1 is MNHEY and CDR2 is SVGEGT. CDR3 size: 15 residues. Trimming removed 2 bases from V and 9 bases from J, with 17 bases in between. This CDR3 reads CASSYPSAGRREQFF. For the CDR3, the DNA is TGTGCCAGCAGTTACCCATCGGCAGGGCGACGTGAGCAGTTCTTC.

The chain is built from TRBV19 and TRBJ1-2; TRBD1 is a possible D gene (6 bases). The ends were cut back, 7 bases at V and 3 bases at J, with 12 bases in the middle. This CDR3 spans 13 amino acids. The V gene's germline CDR1 is LNHDA and CDR2 SQIVND (reference sequence). CDR3 DNA: TGTGCCAGTAAACAACAGGGAGACTATGGCTACACCTTC. Translation gives CASKQQGDYGYTF.

CDR3 sequence (DNA): TGCGCCAGCAGCCTGGAAGAGGGGACAGGGTTTCGGAATCAGCCCCAGCATTTT. Protein sequence: CASSLEEGTGFRNQPQHF. V gene TRBV4-1 combines with J gene TRBJ1-5, with TRBD1 matching over 9 bases. This CDR3 comprises 18 residues. The trim removed 4 bases at V and 4 bases at J, leaving 14 bases unmatched. Germline-derived CDR1 and CDR2 are MGHRA and YSYEKL.

V usage is TRBV6-5 and J usage is TRBJ2-7; 7 nucleotides match TRBD1. Germline CDR1 reads MNHEY; CDR2 reads SVGAGI. V was pared by 5 bases and J by 0 bases, with 7 bases of the junction left unmatched. CDR3 length: 15 residues. CDR3 protein: CASSQTGSYSYEQYF. The DNA for the CDR3 is TGTGCCAGCAGTCAGACAGGGTCGTACTCCTACGAGCAGTACTTC.

On this clone: An end of the junction does not agree with germline; a read error may underlie this. V usage is TRBV5-1 and J usage is TRBJ2-7; D gene uncertain. The CDR3 is 14 residues long. Germline lookup yields CDR1 SGHRS and CDR2 YFSETQ. CDR3 DNA sequence: TGCGCCAGCAGCTCGTCGTTTAGCTCCCACGAGCAGTACTTC. It codes for CASSSSFSSHEQYF.

The rearrangement uses TRBV5-8 and TRBJ2-2, with 7 nucleotides matching TRBD1. Germline CDR1 and CDR2: SGHTS and YDEGEE. V was pared by 1 base and J by 7 bases, with 4 bases of the junction left unmatched. This CDR3 has 14 amino acids. CDR3 in amino acids: CASSLTGEIGELFF. In DNA, the CDR3 is TGTGCCAGCAGCTTGACAGGGGAGATCGGGGAGCTGTTTTTT.

The rearrangement links TRBV7-3 to TRBJ2-3; 13 bases map to TRBD2. The CDR3 runs 16 residues. Per germline, CDR1 SGHTA and CDR2 FQGTGA. With 5 bases clipped from V and 5 bases from J, the junction kept 7 bases outside the gene matches. CDR3 residues: CASSPRLAGGGDTQYF. For the CDR3, the DNA is TGTGCCAGCAGCCCACGACTAGCGGGGGGTGGAGATACGCAGTATTTT.

The J gene is TRBJ1-1, the V gene TRBV4-1; 11 nucleotides line up with TRBD1. Germline values: CDR1 MGHRA, CDR2 YSYEKL. The CDR3 has 15 amino acids. V was pared by 0 bases and J by 5 bases, with 2 bases of the junction left unmatched. Here the CDR3 reads CASSQDGTGGTEAFF. The CDR3 bases are TGCGCCAGCAGCCAAGACGGGACAGGGGGAACTGAAGCTTTCTTT.

This chain joins TRBV19 and TRBJ1-2; 7 positions match TRBD1. V shed 4 bases, J shed 8 bases, and the junction held 10 bases outside the gene matches. The CDR3 is 14 residues long. Germline CDR1 reads LNHDA; CDR2 reads SQIVND (reference sequence). CDR3: CASSRNRGAQGYTF. In DNA form, the CDR3 reads TGTGCCAGTAGTAGGAACAGGGGTGCGCAAGGCTACACCTTC.

The chain joins TRBV6-5 to TRBJ1-1, with D unclear. The germline V gene encodes CDR1 MNHEY and CDR2 SVGAGI. Trimming cost V 9 bases and J 3 bases, with 17 bases left between them. This CDR3 region has 14 residues. CDR3 region: CASSDLSRDTEAFF. The DNA of the CDR3 is TGTGCCAGTTCTGATCTATCCCGGGACACTGAAGCTTTCTTT.

The chain uses TRBV7-2 and TRBJ1-4; D is perhaps TRBD1 (6 bases). The germline V gene has CDR1 SGHTA and CDR2 FQGNSA. This CDR3 has 15 residues. V lost 0 bases and J lost 5, with 10 bases in between. DNA of the CDR3: TGTGCCAGCAGCTTAGCGGCAGGGGTCAATGAAAAACTGTTTTTT. Amino acid sequence: CASSLAAGVNEKLFF.

The chain links TRBV6-5 to TRBJ1-2; 9 bases align to TRBD1. Germline lookup yields CDR1 MNHEY and CDR2 SVGAGI. The CDR3 length is 14 residues. J was trimmed by 2 bases and V by 7 bases; bases with no gene match: 5. DNA for the CDR3: TGTGCCAGCATCCGGGGACAGGGCAACTATGGCTACACCTTC. This gives the protein CASIRGQGNYGYTF.

This clone was recorded a few times. This chain uses TRBV3-1 (or the pseudogene TRBV3-2) with TRBJ2-2; D is perhaps TRBD2 (6 bases). CDR1 is LGHDT and CDR2 is YNNKEL in the germline V gene (reference sequence). The CDR3 has 21 amino acids. With 1 base removed from V and 1 base from J, the gap between germline ends came to 25 bases. The chain's CDR3 is CASSQVISTLARGKNTGELFF. The CDR3 coding sequence is TGTGCCAGCAGCCAAGTTATCTCCACGCTAGCGCGCGGGAAGAACACCGGGGAGCTGTTTTTT.

As regards this clone: The same CDR3 can be traced to other DNA sequences in this sample. This chain uses TRBV18 with TRBJ1-1; TRBD1 aligns across 8 bases. This CDR3 has 15 residues. Germline V gene lookup returns CDR1 KGHSH and CDR2 LQKENI. Germline trimming cut 3 bases from V and 2 bases from J; bases unmatched to any gene: 5. The CDR3 spells CASSPSTGANTEAFF. CDR3 in DNA: TGTGCCAGCTCACCTTCGACAGGGGCCAACACTGAAGCTTTCTTT.

The CDR3 loop is CASSASDRVEAFF. DNA for the CDR3: TGTGCCAGCAGCGCTAGTGACAGGGTAGAAGCTTTCTTT. The chain combines TRBV3-1 (or the pseudogene TRBV3-2) with TRBJ1-1, with 7 positions matching TRBD1. Germline V gene sequence: CDR1 LGHDT, CDR2 YNNKEL (reference sequence). The junction had 8 bases not matched to a gene; V was cut back by 5 bases and J by 8 bases. This CDR3 spans 13 amino acids.

The chain couples TRBV12-3 or TRBV12-4 to TRBJ2-7; the D is unclear. The CDR3 has 13 residues. Trimming cost V 7 bases and J 4 bases, with 14 bases left between them. CDR3 amino acids: CASNFGSGYEQYF. CDR3 DNA sequence: TGTGCCAGCAATTTCGGGTCCGGATACGAGCAGTACTTC.

This chain connects TRBV7-2 to TRBJ1-2; possible D gene TRBD1, 6 bases. The germline V and J ends were trimmed by 3 bases and 2 bases, with 25 bases remaining between them. CDR1 is SGHTA, CDR2 FQGNSA, per germline. There are 19 residues in the CDR3. CDR3 bases: TGTGCCAGCAGCTTTTATGAACTACTCGGGACAACTAGAAACTATGGCTACACCTTC. Translation gives CASSFYELLGTTRNYGYTF.

This chain joins TRBV4-2 and TRBJ2-3, with 10 bases lining up with TRBD2. J gave up 4 bases and V 1 base, and 8 bases lay outside the gene matches. The CDR3 is made up of 17 amino acids. Germline V lookup: CDR1 LGHNA, CDR2 YNFKEQ. The CDR3 region has the DNA TGTGCCAGCAGCCAAGGGTTTAGCGGGGGGCTTTCAGATACGCAGTATTTT. This translates into CASSQGFSGGLSDTQYF.

The V call is TRBV12-3 or TRBV12-4, the J call TRBJ1-2; no definite D call. The V end lost 4 bases, the J end lost 8 bases, and 14 bases lay between the germline ends. The CDR3 sequence is 13 residues long. The CDR3 coding sequence is TGTGCCAGCAGTTCCCCTCCGGGAGGCGGCTACACCTTC. This sequence encodes CASSSPPGGGYTF.